The following is a T cell receptor (beta chain) sequence with its context. These data originate in a study of cytomegalovirus exposure and HLA in healthy donors. The PCR employed 60 Vbeta primers together with 13 Jbeta primers. Libraries were prepared by immunoSEQ multiplex PCR; TCRdb keeps only in-frame clonotypes and omits some of them. Here the sample spans roughly 100,000 clones, more than 60% being singletons. Germline lookup yields CDR1 SNHLY and CDR2 FYNNEI. The CDR3 is made up of 14 amino acids. V shed 6 bases and J 7 bases; nucleotides not matched to a gene: 5. The chain uses TRBV2 and TRBJ2-1; TRBD1 agrees at 11 bases. The receptor was isolated from a male donor in good health and CMV-seronegative. The specimen was PBMCs. The CDR3 DNA sequence: TGTGCCAGCAGCCGGGACAGGGGGAGGAATGAGCAGTTCTTC. This gives the protein CASSRDRGRNEQFF.